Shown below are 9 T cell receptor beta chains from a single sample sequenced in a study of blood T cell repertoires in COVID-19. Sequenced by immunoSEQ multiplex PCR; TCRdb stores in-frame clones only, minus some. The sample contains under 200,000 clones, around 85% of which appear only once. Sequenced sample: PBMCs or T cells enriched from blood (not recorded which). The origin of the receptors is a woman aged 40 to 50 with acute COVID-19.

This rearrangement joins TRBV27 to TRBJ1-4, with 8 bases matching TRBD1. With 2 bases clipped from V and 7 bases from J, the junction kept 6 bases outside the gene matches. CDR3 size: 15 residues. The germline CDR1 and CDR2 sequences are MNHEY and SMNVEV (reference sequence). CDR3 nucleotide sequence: TGTGCCAGCAGTTTAGAAAGGACAGGGAGTGAAAAACTGTTTTTT. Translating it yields CASSLERTGSEKLFF.

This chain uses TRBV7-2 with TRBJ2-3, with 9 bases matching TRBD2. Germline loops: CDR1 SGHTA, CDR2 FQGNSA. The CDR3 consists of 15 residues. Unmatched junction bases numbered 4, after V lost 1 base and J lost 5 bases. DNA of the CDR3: TGTGCCAGCAGCTTAGAGCCAGCGGGGGGAGATACGCAGTATTTT. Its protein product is CASSLEPAGGDTQYF.

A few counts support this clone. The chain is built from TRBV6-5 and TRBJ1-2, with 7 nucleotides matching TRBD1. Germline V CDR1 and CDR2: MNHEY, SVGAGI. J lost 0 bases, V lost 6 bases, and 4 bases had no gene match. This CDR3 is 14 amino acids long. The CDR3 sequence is CASSRTGSNYGYTF. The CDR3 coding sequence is TGTGCCAGCAGCAGGACAGGCTCTAACTATGGCTACACCTTC.

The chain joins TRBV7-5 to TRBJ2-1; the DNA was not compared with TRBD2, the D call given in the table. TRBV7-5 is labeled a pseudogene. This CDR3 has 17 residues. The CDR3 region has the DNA TGTGCCAGAAGCCAATCAACCGGACTAGCGGTGTACAATGAGCAGTTCTTC. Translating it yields CARSQSTGLAVYNEQFF.

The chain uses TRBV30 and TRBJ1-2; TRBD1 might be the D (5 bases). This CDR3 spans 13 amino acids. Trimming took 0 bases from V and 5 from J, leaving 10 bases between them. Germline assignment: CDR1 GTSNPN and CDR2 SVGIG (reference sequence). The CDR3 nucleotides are TGTGCCTGGAGTGTACGGCAGGGATATGGCTACACCTTC. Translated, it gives CAWSVRQGYGYTF.

As DNA, the CDR3 is TGTGCCAGCAGCCAAGATACAGGGGGCTCGAATGAGCAGTTCTTC. It translates to CASSQDTGGSNEQFF. The V gene is TRBV3-1 (or the pseudogene TRBV3-2), the J gene TRBJ2-1, with TRBD1 matching 9 bases. J lost 7 bases, V lost 0 bases, and 4 bases had no gene match. This CDR3 region has 15 residues. Germline V CDR1 and CDR2: LGHDT, YNNKEL (reference sequence).

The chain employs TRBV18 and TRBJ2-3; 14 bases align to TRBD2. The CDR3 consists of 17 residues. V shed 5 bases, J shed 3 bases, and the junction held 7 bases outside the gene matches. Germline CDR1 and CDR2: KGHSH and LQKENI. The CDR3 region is CASSEGTSGSGTDTQYF. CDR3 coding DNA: TGTGCCAGCTCAGAGGGGACTAGCGGGAGTGGAACAGATACGCAGTATTTT.

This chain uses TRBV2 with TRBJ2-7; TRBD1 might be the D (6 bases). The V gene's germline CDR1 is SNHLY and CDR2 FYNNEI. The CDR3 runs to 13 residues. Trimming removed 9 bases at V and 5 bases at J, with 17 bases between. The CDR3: CARSGVYPDEQYF. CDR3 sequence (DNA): TGTGCCAGGTCAGGGGTGTATCCGGACGAGCAGTACTTC.

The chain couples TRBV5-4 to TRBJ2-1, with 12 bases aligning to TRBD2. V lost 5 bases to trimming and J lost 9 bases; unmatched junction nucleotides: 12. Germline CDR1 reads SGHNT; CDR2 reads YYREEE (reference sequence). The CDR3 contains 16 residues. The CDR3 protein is CASREVLAGGRSEQFF. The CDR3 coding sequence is TGTGCCAGCAGAGAGGTACTAGCGGGAGGAAGGAGTGAGCAGTTCTTC.